A single sample gave rise to the 23 T cell receptor beta chains below, sequenced in a study of shared clonotypes between healthy human individuals. Here immunoSEQ multiplex PCR was the method, and the copy in TCRdb shows in-frame clones only, minus some. The data contain about 1.9 million clones, roughly 95% of them singletons. The naive CD8 population came from CD45RO-negative cells selected for CCR7, without terminally differentiated effector memory CD45RA+ cells. Sample: naive CD8+ T cells from PBMCs. The receptors were gathered from a man aged 18 to 30 in good health. Some clones in this sample may be carry-over from other donors' samples.

J is TRBJ1-1 and V is TRBV19, with 7 bases lining up with TRBD1. The CDR3 has 15 residues. Germline loops: CDR1 LNHDA, CDR2 SQIVND (reference sequence). With 5 bases clipped from V and 0 bases from J, the junction kept 6 bases outside the gene matches. This CDR3 reads CASSFRDSLNTEAFF. Written as DNA, the CDR3 is TGTGCCAGTAGTTTTCGGGACAGTTTGAACACTGAAGCTTTCTTT.

Details on this clone: Other DNA sequences in this sample translate to the same CDR3. This chain uses TRBV7-9 with TRBJ2-7; the D gene is possibly TRBD2 (6 bases). Germline V gives CDR1 SEHNR, CDR2 FQNEAQ (reference sequence). The CDR3 spans 13 residues. Trimming shortened V by 0 bases and J by 3 bases, and 6 bases separated the two germline ends. The CDR3: CASSLAGLYEQYF. The CDR3 region has the DNA TGTGCCAGCAGCTTAGCGGGACTCTACGAGCAGTACTTC. The whole variable domain, filled in from reference TRBV7-9 and TRBJ2-7, reads DTGVSQNPRHKITKRGQNVTFRCDPISEHNRLYWYRQTLGQGPEFLTYFQNEAQLEKSRLLSDRFSAERPKGSFSTLEIQRTEQGDSAMYLCASSLAGLYEQYFGPGTRLTVT.

The chain combines TRBV7-2 with TRBJ1-5; 7 nucleotides align to TRBD1. The CDR3 extends over 17 amino acids. The germline CDR1 and CDR2 sequences are SGHTA and FQGNSA. The ends lost 1 base at V and 3 bases at J; junction bases unmatched: 9. Written as DNA, the CDR3 is TGTGCCAGCAGCTTAGGTGACAGGGCAGGACACAATCAGCCCCAGCATTTT. Its protein product is CASSLGDRAGHNQPQHF.

V and J are TRBV28 and TRBJ2-7, with D tentatively TRBD1 (5 bases). Deletions cut 6 bases from V and 5 bases from J, with 11 bases between. Germline V gene data show CDR1 as MDHEN and CDR2 as SYDVKM. The length of the CDR3 is 12 residues. The CDR3 sequence is CASRPQGDEQYF. The CDR3 bases are TGTGCCAGCAGACCTCAGGGCGACGAGCAGTACTTC.

For the CDR3, the DNA is TGCAGCGTACTACTAGATTGGGGCTACGAGCAGTACTTC. Translating gives CSVLLDWGYEQYF. This sequence joins TRBV29-1 and TRBJ2-5; D possibly corresponds to TRBD2 (5 bases). The J call may be wrong; the DNA end is better matched by TRBJ2-7. CDR1 SQVTM and CDR2 ANQGSEA come from the germline V gene. The CDR3 extends over 13 amino acids.

The V gene is TRBV5-4, the J gene TRBJ1-5; D might be TRBD1 (6 bases). This CDR3 contains 13 residues. Trimming took off 0 bases at V and 9 bases at J, with 10 bases between the two ends. CDR1 is SGHNT, CDR2 YYREEE, per germline (reference sequence). CDR3 residues: CASSLGTGAPQHF. The CDR3 DNA sequence: TGTGCCAGCAGCTTGGGGACGGGGGCGCCCCAGCATTTT.

The rearrangement joins TRBV7-9 to TRBJ2-5; possibly TRBD2 for D (6 bases). V lost 2 bases, J lost 5 bases, and 12 bases lay in between. This CDR3 region has 14 residues. Germline loops: CDR1 SEHNR, CDR2 FQNEAQ (reference sequence). The CDR3 DNA is TGTGCCAGCAGCTTACGGCTCGGGAGTGAGACCCAGTACTTC. It codes for CASSLRLGSETQYF.

The J gene is TRBJ2-7, the V gene TRBV6-5; 8 bases map to TRBD2. The V gene's germline CDR1 is MNHEY and CDR2 SVGAGI. With 7 bases clipped from V and 7 bases from J, the junction kept 15 bases outside the gene matches. The CDR3 runs 15 residues. For the CDR3, the DNA is TGTGCCAGCACCCTTACCCTCGGGATAGCGGGGGAGCAGTACTTC. Residues: CASTLTLGIAGEQYF.

J is TRBJ2-7 and V is TRBV27, with TRBD1 matching 9 bases. The germline CDR1 and CDR2 sequences are MNHEY and SMNVEV (reference sequence). The V gene end was trimmed by 2 bases and the J gene end by 5 bases; junction bases not matched to a gene: 10. The CDR3 runs to 16 residues. The CDR3 spells CASSLSPGTGYNEQYF. Here the CDR3 DNA reads TGTGCCAGCAGTTTAAGCCCCGGGACAGGGTATAACGAGCAGTACTTC.

The genes are TRBV7-9 and TRBJ2-7, with D hard to call. V was cut by 4 bases and J by 2 bases, with 12 bases left in between. CDR1 and CDR2 (germline): SEHNR, FQNEAQ (reference sequence). The CDR3 sequence is 14 residues long. CDR3: CASSSLQSTYEQYF. CDR3 DNA: TGTGCCAGCAGCTCACTACAGAGTACCTACGAGCAGTACTTC.

The chain is built from TRBV7-6 and TRBJ2-2; 8 nucleotides line up with TRBD1. CDR3 length: 17 residues. Losses at the gene ends were 0 bases for V and 3 bases for J; bases not matched to a gene: 6. The germline V gene has CDR1 SGHVS and CDR2 FNYEAQ. As DNA, the CDR3 is TGTGCCAGCAGCTTAGCAACGGACAGGGTGTACACCGGGGAGCTGTTTTTT. Amino acid sequence: CASSLATDRVYTGELFF.

In regard to this clone: The identical CDR3 is also encoded by other nucleotide sequences in the sample. The chain recombines TRBV27 with TRBJ2-1, with D uncertain. The CDR3 consists of 14 residues. Germline loops: CDR1 MNHEY, CDR2 SMNVEV (reference sequence). V was trimmed by 3 bases and J by 0 bases, leaving 6 bases between them. CDR3 DNA: TGTGCCAGCAGTTTGCGCAACTCCTACAATGAGCAGTTCTTC. Amino acid sequence: CASSLRNSYNEQFF.

The V gene is TRBV7-9, the J gene TRBJ2-7, with unresolved D. Between the trimmed V and J ends, which lost 4 bases and 3 bases, there was a span of 13 bases. The germline V gene has CDR1 SEHNR and CDR2 FQNEAQ (reference sequence). The CDR3 is 14 amino acids. The CDR3 DNA reads as TGTGCCAGCAGCTCAGTAGAGGTTAGCTACGAGCAGTACTTC. It codes for CASSSVEVSYEQYF.

The V gene is TRBV27, the J gene TRBJ2-5; D ambiguous. CDR1 and CDR2 from the germline V gene are MNHEY and SMNVEV (reference sequence). Trimming took 1 base from V and 0 from J, leaving 15 bases between them. The CDR3 extends over 17 amino acids. The CDR3 reads CASSLFPIPPDQETQYF. DNA of the CDR3: TGTGCCAGCAGTTTATTCCCTATCCCCCCCGACCAAGAGACCCAGTACTTC.

The sample holds one count of this clone. This chain joins TRBV4-1 and TRBJ1-4, with TRBD1 matching over 8 bases. The length of the CDR3 is 17 residues. The V gene's germline CDR1 is MGHRA and CDR2 YSYEKL. V shed 3 bases and J 3 bases; nucleotides not matched to a gene: 9. The CDR3 sequence: CASSHIPGQGPNEKLFF. The DNA of the CDR3 is TGCGCCAGCAGCCACATCCCAGGACAGGGACCTAATGAAAAACTGTTTTTT.

The V call is TRBV9, the J call TRBJ1-3; tentative D call: TRBD1 (5 bases). Germline-derived CDR1 and CDR2 are SGDLS and YYNGEE. V was shortened by 4 bases and J by 0 bases, with 11 bases between the two germline ends. The CDR3 totals 15 residues. The CDR3 loop is CASSRRGISGNTIYF. The CDR3 DNA is TGTGCCAGCAGCCGCCGGGGGATCTCTGGAAACACCATATATTTT.

The V call is TRBV4-3, the J call TRBJ1-3; D unclear. CDR1 LGHNA and CDR2 YSLEER come from the germline V gene. Trimming took 1 base from V and 0 from J, leaving 19 bases between them. The CDR3 spans 19 residues. Here the CDR3 reads CASSQASTGPYLSGNTIYF. CDR3 in DNA: TGCGCCAGCAGCCAAGCCTCGACCGGGCCCTACCTCTCTGGAAACACCATATATTTT.

This clone was observed a single time. The sample has other DNA sequences that encode this CDR3 too. The gene calls are TRBV7-9 and TRBJ2-5; perhaps TRBD2 as D (5 bases). The CDR3 is 14 residues long. Per the germline V gene, CDR1 is SEHNR and CDR2 is FQNEAQ (reference sequence). The V gene lost 6 bases and the J gene lost 4 bases, with 15 bases spanning the gap. CDR3 protein: CASSSRLAGETQYF. The CDR3 DNA is TGTGCCAGCAGTTCCCGACTGGCGGGAGAGACCCAGTACTTC.

The chain has TRBV6-5 and TRBJ2-7; 9 bases are a match to TRBD2. The CDR3 runs 16 residues. Germline V gene lookup returns CDR1 MNHEY and CDR2 SVGAGI. V shed 0 bases, J shed 2 bases, and the junction held 5 bases outside the gene matches. The CDR3 DNA reads TGTGCCAGCAGTTACTCGACTAGCGGAAATCCCTACGAGCAGTACTTC. Translation: CASSYSTSGNPYEQYF.

On this clone itself: This sample includes further DNA sequences coding for the same CDR3. This chain uses TRBV29-1 with TRBJ2-7, with D uncertain. The CDR3 runs to 12 residues. The germline CDR1 and CDR2 sequences are SQVTM and ANQGSEA. V was shortened by 4 bases and J by 0 bases, with 7 bases between the two germline ends. CDR3 protein: CSVVGNSYEQYF. CDR3 bases: TGCAGCGTTGTGGGGAACTCCTACGAGCAGTACTTC.

The rearrangement joins TRBV5-6 to TRBJ2-7, with 13 bases that match TRBD2. Germline CDR1 and CDR2: SGHDT and YYEEEE. The trim removed 4 bases at V and 2 bases at J, leaving 3 bases unmatched. This CDR3 comprises 15 residues. CDR3 bases: TGTGCCAGCAGCGAAGGACTAGCGGGGGCCTACGAGCAGTACTTC. Translation: CASSEGLAGAYEQYF.

This chain uses TRBV25-1 with TRBJ2-1; 8 nucleotides align to TRBD1. Per germline, CDR1 MGHDK and CDR2 SYGVNS. The CDR3 loop spans 12 amino acids. Losses at the gene ends were 4 bases for V and 12 bases for J; bases not matched to a gene: 5. The CDR3: CASSVGQAVQFF. For the CDR3, the DNA is TGTGCCAGCAGTGTGGGACAGGCAGTGCAGTTCTTC.

The rearrangement joins TRBV7-9 to TRBJ1-5; no definite D call. The CDR3 has 15 amino acids. The germline V gene has CDR1 SEHNR and CDR2 FQNEAQ (reference sequence). V was trimmed by 2 bases and J by 1 base, leaving 9 bases between them. CDR3 loop: CASSLSAGSNQPQHF. In DNA form, the CDR3 reads TGTGCCAGCAGCTTATCCGCGGGGAGCAATCAGCCCCAGCATTTT.